This T cell receptor (beta chain) was sequenced during a study of T cell responses to AZD1222 COVID-19 vaccine. Using immunoSEQ multiplex PCR, the repertoire was profiled, and TCRdb retains in-frame clones only, with some absent. The top ten clones hold roughly 3.9% of a sample with about 130,000 clones, 89% of them seen once. Trimming shortened V by 6 bases and J by 6 bases, and 9 bases separated the two germline ends. CDR3 length: 12 residues. The V gene's germline CDR1 is MDHEN and CDR2 SYDVKM. Findings and caveats of the study: At study baseline, merely roughly 6 AZD1222 recipients were seropositive.

With respect to this clone: Its antigen remains unknown.

The rearrangement joins TRBV28 to TRBJ1-5; possibly TRBD1 for D (5 bases). The sample here was peripheral blood, taken on day 0 of AZD1222 vaccination. This sequence originates from an adult in good health. The CDR3 loop reads CASSAGFQPQHF. The CDR3 DNA reads as TGTGCCAGCAGCGCAGGGTTTCAGCCCCAGCATTTT.